Here is one TCR beta chain with its context. Ten or more counts support this clone. Its antigen is unknown. Within one base of it there is no much larger clone, and no base qualities were kept. CDR1 SEHNR and CDR2 FQNEAQ are derived from the germline V gene (reference sequence). The CDR3 runs 13 residues from the cysteine to the phenylalanine. Here the CDR3 DNA is all that survives: 39 bases in frame from base 1. The V end loses 5 bases and the J end loses 7 bases, and a stretch of 15 bases separates them. This entry is derived from a study of blood T cell repertoires in COVID-19 (dated by TCRdb to the early 2020s). For the wider study: The collaborator samples originated in the United States, Italy and Spain and spanned the acute and convalescent phases of COVID-19. The material from the prospective study consisted of cDNA or gDNA derived from T cells, B-cell-depleted T cells, or PBMCs. Deeply sampled blood TCRbeta repertoires from subjects exposed to, actively infected with, or recovered from COVID-19 were included in the dataset. The repertoires were made available in a free public database intended to serve as a resource for research on the immune response to SARS-CoV-2. Samples came from the ongoing ImmuneRACE study (first 160 participants) plus 1,254 subjects from 6 global collaborators. Sample metadata almost always included a de-identified subject ID, COVID-19 status, age in years and sex. Where available, HLA class I and class II types were taken from metadata supplied by the sample provider and were not determined by assay-based typing.

What the study reported, not specific to this receptor: The quantity of clinical and demographic metadata differed by source and by participant and was supplied without curation.

TCRbeta CDR3 regions were amplified from genomic DNA by means of the immunoSEQ Assay, a bias-controlled multiplex PCR. Regarding the original processing steps: The number of nucleated cells in each sample was estimated from the amplification of reference gene primers within the assay. To quantify the absolute abundance of each unique TCRbeta CDR3 rearrangement, sequence reads were collapsed and filtered. For each sample, productive Simpson clonality was calculated by taking the square root of Simpson's diversity index across productive rearrangements. TCRdb took over this immuneACCESS table, retaining in-frame rearrangements with V and J assigned. Such tables are incomplete; in checked studies, under half of the missing clones stem from an unresolved V gene, and the remainder is unexplained. V, J and clone size were drawn from that table, and D and trimming were deduced from the DNA. The sample yields roughly 190,000 clones; around 83% were counted once. The biggest ten clones account for around 6.3% of the sample.

The collaborating institutions used their own protocols to collect whole blood in K2EDTA tubes. For TCRbeta analysis, collaborators shipped samples as frozen whole blood, isolated PBMCs, or DNA extracted from either of those sample types. This clonotype originated in a woman in her 40s with acute or convalescent COVID-19. The sequencing input was peripheral blood. The sequence joins TRBV7-9 to TRBJ2-7; 5 matching bases give a weak D call of TRBD1. The nucleotides read TGTGCCAGCAGCGTACGGAATTCAGGGGAGCAGTACTTC. The translation is CASSVRNSGEQYF.